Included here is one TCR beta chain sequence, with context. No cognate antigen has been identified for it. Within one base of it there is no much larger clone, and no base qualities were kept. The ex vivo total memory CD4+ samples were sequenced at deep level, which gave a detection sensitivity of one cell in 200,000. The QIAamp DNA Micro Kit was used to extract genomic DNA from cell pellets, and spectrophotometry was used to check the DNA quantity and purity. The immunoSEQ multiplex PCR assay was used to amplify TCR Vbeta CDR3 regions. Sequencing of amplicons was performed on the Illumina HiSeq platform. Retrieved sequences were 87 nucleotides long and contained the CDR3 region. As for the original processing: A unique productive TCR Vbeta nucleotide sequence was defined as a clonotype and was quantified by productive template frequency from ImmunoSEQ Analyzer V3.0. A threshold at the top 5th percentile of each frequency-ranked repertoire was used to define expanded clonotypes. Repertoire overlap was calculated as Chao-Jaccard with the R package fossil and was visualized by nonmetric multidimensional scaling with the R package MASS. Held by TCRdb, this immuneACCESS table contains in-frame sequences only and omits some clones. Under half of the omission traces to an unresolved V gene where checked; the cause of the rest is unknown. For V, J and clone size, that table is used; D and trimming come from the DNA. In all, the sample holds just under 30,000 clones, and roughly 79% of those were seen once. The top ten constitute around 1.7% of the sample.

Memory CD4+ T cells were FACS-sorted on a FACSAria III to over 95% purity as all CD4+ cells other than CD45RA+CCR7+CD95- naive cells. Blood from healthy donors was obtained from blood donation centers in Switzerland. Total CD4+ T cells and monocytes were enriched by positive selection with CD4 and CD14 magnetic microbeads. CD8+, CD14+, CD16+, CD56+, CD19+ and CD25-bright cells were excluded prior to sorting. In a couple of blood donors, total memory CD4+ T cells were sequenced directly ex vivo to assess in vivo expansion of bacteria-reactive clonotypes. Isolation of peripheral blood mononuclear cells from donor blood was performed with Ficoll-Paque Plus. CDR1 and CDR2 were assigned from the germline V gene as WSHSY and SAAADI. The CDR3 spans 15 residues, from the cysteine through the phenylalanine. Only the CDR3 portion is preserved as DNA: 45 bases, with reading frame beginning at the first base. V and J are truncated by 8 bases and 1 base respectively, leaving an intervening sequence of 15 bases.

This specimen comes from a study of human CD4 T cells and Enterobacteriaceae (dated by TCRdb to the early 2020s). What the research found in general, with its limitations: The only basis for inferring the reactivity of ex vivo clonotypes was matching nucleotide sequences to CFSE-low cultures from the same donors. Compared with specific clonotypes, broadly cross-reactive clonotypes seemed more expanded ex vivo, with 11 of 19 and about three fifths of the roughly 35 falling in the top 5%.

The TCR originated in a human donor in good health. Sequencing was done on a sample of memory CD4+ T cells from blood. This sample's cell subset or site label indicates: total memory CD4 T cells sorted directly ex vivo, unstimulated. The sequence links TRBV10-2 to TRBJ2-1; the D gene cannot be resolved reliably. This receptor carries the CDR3 CASRITGNSYNEQFF. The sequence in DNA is TGCGCCAGCCGGATCACGGGTAATTCCTACAATGAGCAGTTCTTC.